The present entry profiles one T cell receptor beta chain with its context. The antigen remains undetermined. This specimen belongs to a study of breast tumors, draining lymph nodes, adjacent tissues. Findings and limits, study-wide: Tumor and nontumor repertoires were significantly more similar in luminal-like than in basal-like breast cancer. Findings are consistent with lymph node origin and intratumoral expansion of most tumor T cells. Tumor T cell lymph node origin was a supported hypothesis, not proven. Tumors had less TCR diversity than lymph nodes, more than nontumor tissue.

TCRdb itself ran the multiplex PCR reads through MiXCR, one entry per CDR3 protein. The sample gives 15,000 to 20,000 distinct CDR3 sequences, over 40% of which show up once; approximately 21% is in the top ten. The source is a female donor with breast cancer. Some clones in this sample may be carry-over from other donors' samples. Material: breast tumor tissue.

The CDR3 DNA is TGTGCCAGCAGCGCCGGATCGGAACTGTTTTTGGCCAACGTCCTGACTTTC. Protein: CASSAGSELFLANVLTF. This rearrangement joins TRBV7-9 to TRBJ2-6; D is ambiguous. Trimming stripped 5 bases from V and 6 bases from J, with 20 bases between. The CDR3 sequence is 17 residues long. Per germline, CDR1 SEHNR and CDR2 FQNEAQ (reference sequence).